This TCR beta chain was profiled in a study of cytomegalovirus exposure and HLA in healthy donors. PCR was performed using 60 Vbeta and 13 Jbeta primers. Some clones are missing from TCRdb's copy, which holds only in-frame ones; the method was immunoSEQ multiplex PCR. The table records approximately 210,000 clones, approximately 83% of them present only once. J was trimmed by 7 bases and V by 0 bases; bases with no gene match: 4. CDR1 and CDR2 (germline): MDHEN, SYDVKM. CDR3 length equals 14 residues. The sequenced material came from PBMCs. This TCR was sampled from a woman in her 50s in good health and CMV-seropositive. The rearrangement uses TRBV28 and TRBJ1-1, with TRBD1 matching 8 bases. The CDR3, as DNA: TGTGCCAGCAGTTTATGGGGACAGGCGCGTGAAGCTTTCTTT. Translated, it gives CASSLWGQAREAFF.